This T cell receptor (beta chain) was retrieved from a study of blood T cell repertoires in COVID-19 (dated by TCRdb to the early 2020s). As for the study more broadly: Samples from collaborators originated in the United States, Italy and Spain and spanned both the acute and convalescent phases of COVID-19. The material from the prospective study consisted of cDNA or gDNA derived from T cells, B-cell-depleted T cells, or PBMCs. The dataset comprised deeply sampled blood TCRbeta repertoires from subjects exposed to, actively infected with, or recovered from COVID-19. The repertoires were released in a freely available public database meant as a resource for research on the immune response to SARS-CoV-2. Samples came from the ongoing ImmuneRACE study (first 160 participants) plus 1,254 subjects from 6 global collaborators. A de-identified subject ID, COVID-19 status, age in years and sex were almost always included in the sample metadata. Where available, HLA class I and class II types were obtained from metadata supplied by the sample provider rather than from assay-based typing. On the study overall, not on this receptor specifically: The quantity of clinical and demographic metadata differed by source and by participant and was supplied without curation.

The CDR3, cysteine through phenylalanine, is 15 amino acids long. Left in the record is the CDR3 DNA by itself, 45 bases read in frame from the first base. From a lookup of the germline V gene, CDR1 and CDR2 are SGHAT and FQNNGV. At the junction V is shortened by 6 bases and J by 0 bases, with 11 bases in between. TCRbeta CDR3 regions were amplified from genomic DNA using the immunoSEQ Assay, a bias-controlled multiplex PCR. The original pipeline was this. The number of nucleated cells in each sample was estimated by amplification of reference gene primers within the assay. Sequence reads were collapsed and filtered to measure the absolute abundance of every unique TCRbeta CDR3 rearrangement. For each sample, productive Simpson clonality was calculated as the square root of Simpson's diversity index across productive rearrangements. As stored in TCRdb, this immuneACCESS dataset retains in-frame rearrangements with V and J assigned. A fraction of the clones does not appear; measured against another copy, unresolved V genes explain less than half of the discrepancy, and the remainder lacks a known reason. The V and J calls and clone size come from that table; D and trimming were worked out from the DNA. The sample yields 56,000 or so clones; approximately 87% were counted once. The top ten clonotypes cover approximately 3.8% of the sample.

Each collaborating institution followed its own protocols to collect whole blood in K2EDTA tubes. Collaborator samples were shipped for TCRbeta analysis as frozen whole blood, isolated PBMCs, or DNA extracted from either sample type. This clone was found once. No cognate antigen has been identified for it. No clone much larger than this one lies a single base away; base qualities are absent. The sample comprised peripheral blood. The sequence came from a man aged 50-60 years with acute or convalescent COVID-19. The sequence joins TRBV11-2 to TRBJ1-4; no D segment can be confidently identified. The DNA sequence follows: TGTGCCAGCAGTACCCTGGGAGCAACTAATGAAAAACTGTTTTTT. The encoded protein is CASSTLGATNEKLFF.